This TCR beta chain was retrieved from a study of T-cell reconstitution after alpha-beta-depleted transplantation in children. Study observations and caveats: By about two months after transplant, alpha-beta T cells reportedly arose from several hundred graft clones that had expanded. Some patients showed high day-60 TCRbeta diversity, which derived from surviving recipient T cells and thymic progenitors. T-cell counts and diversity at one year post-transplant came mainly from newly produced T cells.

This clonotype was observed a few times. The antigen is unknown. Unique molecular identifiers were used to barcode this TCRbeta library. TCRdb recomputed calls from the PCR reads with MiXCR, one row per CDR3 protein. The table lists some 840,000 distinct CDR3 sequences, less than 20% of them singletons. With 0 bases removed from V and 2 bases from J, the gap between germline ends came to 9 bases. The germline V gene has CDR1 SGHKS and CDR2 YYEKEE (reference sequence). This CDR3 region has 14 residues. The source was PBMCs, mostly from graft donor cells, collected 360 days after TCRalphabeta/CD19-depleted stem cell transplant. The chain uses TRBV5-5 and TRBJ2-7, with D possibly being TRBD1 (6 bases). The receptor was derived from a male patient between 5 and 17 years old who had a stem cell transplant for acute lymphoblastic leukemia, so the T cells may come from the graft donor. The CDR3 DNA is TGTGCCAGCAGCTTGGGACAGGTTCCCTACGAGCAGTACTTC. As protein: CASSLGQVPYEQYF.